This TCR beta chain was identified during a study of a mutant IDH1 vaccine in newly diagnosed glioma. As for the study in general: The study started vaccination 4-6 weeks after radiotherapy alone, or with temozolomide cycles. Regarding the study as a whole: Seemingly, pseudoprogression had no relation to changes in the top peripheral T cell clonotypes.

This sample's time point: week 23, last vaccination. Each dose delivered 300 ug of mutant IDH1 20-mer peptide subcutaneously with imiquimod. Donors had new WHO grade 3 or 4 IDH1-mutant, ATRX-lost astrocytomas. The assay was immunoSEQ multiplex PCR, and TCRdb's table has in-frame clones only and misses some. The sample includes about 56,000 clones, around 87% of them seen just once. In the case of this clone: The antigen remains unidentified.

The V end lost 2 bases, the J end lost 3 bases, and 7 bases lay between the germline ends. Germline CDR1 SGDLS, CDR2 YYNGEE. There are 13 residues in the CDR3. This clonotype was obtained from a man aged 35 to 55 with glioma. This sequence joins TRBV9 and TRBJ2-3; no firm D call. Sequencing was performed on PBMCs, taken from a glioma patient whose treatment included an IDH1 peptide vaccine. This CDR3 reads CASSVQWTDTQYF. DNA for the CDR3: TGTGCCAGCAGCGTTCAGTGGACAGATACGCAGTATTTT.